The 6 T cell receptor beta chains below all came from one sample that was sequenced in a study of T cells expressing NK-cell markers. For each CDR3 protein, TCRdb gives one entry from its re-call of the 5' RACE reads, without DNA. The sample table sets out fewer than 550,000 distinct CDR3 sequences. The sequencing input was blood T cells: a sorted CD56 or NKG2C T cell subset, CD4+ or CD8+ T cells, or bulk PBMC T cells (not recorded which). The source is a woman aged 45-59 years in good health.

The chain is built from TRBV7-2 and TRBJ2-7. The CDR3 consists of 11 residues. Germline V lookup: CDR1 SGHTA, CDR2 FQGNSA. The chain's CDR3 is CASSLKVQQYF.

J is TRBJ2-1 and V is TRBV27; TCRdb designates TRBD2, a call that cannot be tested without DNA. The CDR3 consists of 12 residues. Germline V CDR1 and CDR2: MNHEY, SMNVEV (reference sequence). CDR3 sequence reads: CASSHLVGEQFF.

V is TRBV27 and J is TRBJ2-2; TCRdb proposes TRBD1, but this gene call is untestable without DNA. This CDR3 has 16 residues. Germline loops: CDR1 MNHEY, CDR2 SMNVEV (reference sequence). This CDR3 is CASSLRDSVRGGELFF.

The V gene is TRBV27, the J gene TRBJ2-2; absent DNA, TCRdb's TRBD2 call cannot be checked. Germline CDR1 is MNHEY and CDR2 is SMNVEV (reference sequence). The CDR3 has 16 residues. CDR3 sequence: CASSLGLAGGAGELFF.

This chain uses TRBV4-1 with TRBJ1-4. Germline-derived CDR1 and CDR2 are MGHRA and YSYEKL. The CDR3 has 14 residues. The CDR3: CASSQWQINEKLFF.

The V gene is TRBV15, the J gene TRBJ2-1; the TCRdb D gene call, TRBD2, has no DNA to confirm it. This CDR3 region has 14 residues. The V gene's germline CDR1 is LNHNV and CDR2 YYDKDF (reference sequence). The CDR3 sequence: CATGFASGSNEQFF.